The 23 T cell receptor beta chains in this list originate from one sample, sequenced in a study of blood T cell repertoires in COVID-19. Only in-frame clones appear in the TCRdb table, and some are missing; sequencing was by immunoSEQ multiplex PCR. The sample shows under 55,000 clones, 86% of them seen only once. Specimen: peripheral blood. The source is a man aged 40-50 years with active COVID-19.

The rearrangement joins TRBV9 to TRBJ2-2; 7 nucleotides agree with TRBD1. The CDR3 covers 19 residues. Per germline, CDR1 SGDLS and CDR2 YYNGEE. V lost 0 bases and J lost 1; bases outside the gene matches: 12. CDR3 DNA: TGTGCCAGCAGCGTAGAGGGCGCAGGGGGAACGGGGAACACCGGGGAGCTGTTTTTT. This sequence encodes CASSVEGAGGTGNTGELFF.

This clone occurred a few times. V is TRBV6-5 and J is TRBJ2-7, with D tentatively TRBD2 (6 bases). The ends were cut back, 11 bases at V and 3 bases at J, with 17 bases in the middle. Germline CDR1 is MNHEY and CDR2 is SVGAGI. The CDR3 runs to 13 residues. CDR3 DNA sequence: TGTGCCGGCGGCACGACTAGATTCTACGAGCAGTACTTC. This gives the protein CAGGTTRFYEQYF.

The chain couples TRBV7-2 to TRBJ2-5; tentative D call: TRBD2 (6 bases). Germline CDR1 SGHTA, CDR2 FQGNSA. The CDR3 is made up of 14 amino acids. V lost 1 base and J lost 4, with 10 bases in between. The CDR3 bases are TGTGCCAGCAGCTTAGGGGGGGTTAGAGAGACCCAGTACTTC. Protein product: CASSLGGVRETQYF.

The rearrangement uses TRBV16 and TRBJ2-1; TRBD2 matches 7 bases. The CDR3 is made up of 17 amino acids. V was clipped by 4 bases and J by 7 bases; unmatched bases: 16. Germline CDR1 reads KGHSY; CDR2 reads FQNENV. Here the CDR3 DNA reads TGTGCCAGCAGCCCAATCCGAGGACTAGGGAGAAGGAATGAGCAGTTCTTC. Its protein is CASSPIRGLGRRNEQFF.

The chain joins TRBV5-1 to TRBJ1-6, with 7 bases matching TRBD1. The CDR3 has 19 amino acids. CDR1 SGHRS and CDR2 YFSETQ come from the germline V gene. V lost 3 bases to trimming and J lost 0 bases; unmatched junction nucleotides: 12. CDR3 DNA: TGCGCCAGCAGCTCTCGGGACAGTCATTTTAGCTCCTATAATTCACCCCTCCACTTT. Residues: CASSSRDSHFSSYNSPLHF.

V is TRBV18 and J is TRBJ2-2; D is possibly TRBD2 (6 bases). The CDR3 totals 16 residues. Trimming shortened V by 9 bases and J by 5 bases, and 22 bases separated the two germline ends. Looked up from germline, CDR1 is KGHSH and CDR2 is LQKENI. DNA of the CDR3: TGTGCCAGTCCCCCAGTAGGGACTGGGAGAACCGGGGAGCTGTTTTTT. Encoded protein: CASPPVGTGRTGELFF.

The chain links TRBV11-2 to TRBJ1-5; no reliable D call. Germline V lookup: CDR1 SGHAT, CDR2 FQNNGV. The ends were cut back, 1 base at V and 6 bases at J, with 10 bases in the middle. There are 14 residues in the CDR3. As DNA, the CDR3 is TGTGCCAGCAGCTTAGGTCGCTTCGGTCAGCCCCAGCATTTT. Translating it yields CASSLGRFGQPQHF. Looking up the rest from reference TRBV11-2 and TRBJ1-5 gives the full variable domain: EAGVAQSPRYKIIEKRQSVAFWCNPISGHATLYWYQQILGQGPKLLIQFQNNGVVDDSQLPKDRFSAERLKGVDSTLKIQPAKLEDSAVYLCASSLGRFGQPQHFGDGTRLSIL.

This rearrangement joins TRBV11-2 to TRBJ1-3, with D tentatively TRBD1 (6 bases). CDR3 length: 16 residues. From germline, CDR1 is SGHAT and CDR2 FQNNGV. The ends were cut back, 1 base at V and 3 bases at J, with 13 bases in the middle. The CDR3 spells CASSLGPGAHGNTIYF. In DNA, the CDR3 is TGTGCCAGCAGCTTAGGCCCAGGGGCGCATGGAAACACCATATATTTT. The full variable domain, in which reference TRBV11-2 and TRBJ1-3 provide the parts outside the CDR3, is EAGVAQSPRYKIIEKRQSVAFWCNPISGHATLYWYQQILGQGPKLLIQFQNNGVVDDSQLPKDRFSAERLKGVDSTLKIQPAKLEDSAVYLCASSLGPGAHGNTIYFGEGSWLTVV.

Written as DNA, the CDR3 is TGTGCCAGCAGTTTACAGGGGTCCACCTACGAGCAGTACTTC. It codes for CASSLQGSTYEQYF. The chain links TRBV28 to TRBJ2-7; the D gene is possibly TRBD1 (6 bases). The CDR3 extends over 14 amino acids. Between the trimmed V and J ends, which lost 2 bases and 2 bases, there was a span of 10 bases. Looked up from germline, CDR1 is MDHEN and CDR2 is SYDVKM.

The sample holds one count of this clone. The chain carries TRBV29-1 and TRBJ2-7; 8 bases match TRBD1. The CDR3 spans 14 residues. Germline V gene lookup returns CDR1 SQVTM and CDR2 ANQGSEA. V shed 1 base and J 3 bases; nucleotides not matched to a gene: 5. The CDR3 nucleotides read TGCAGCGTTGAAGGACAGGGGAAGGACTACGAGCAGTACTTC. Translation gives CSVEGQGKDYEQYF.

The chain joins TRBV15 to TRBJ2-7; D is possibly TRBD1 (7 bases). Trimming took 0 bases from V and 4 from J, leaving 10 bases between them. Germline V CDR1 and CDR2: LNHNV, YYDKDF (reference sequence). The CDR3 consists of 14 residues. The CDR3 nucleotides are TGTGCCACCAGCAGAGACAGGGGGAGGTACGAGCAGTACTTC. This encodes CATSRDRGRYEQYF.

Turning to this clone: The limits of the CDR3 on the DNA are not certain, so only TCRdb's listed CDR3 is given. This chain joins TRBV11-2 and TRBJ1-2; TRBD1 was called by the table and not checked on the DNA. The CDR3 has 15 amino acids, counting both end residues. Germline CDR1 and CDR2: SGHAT and FQNNGV. The CDR3 is CASSLDSGQGYGYTF.

The rearrangement uses TRBV7-3 and TRBJ2-1; D is uncertain. Germline CDR1 reads SGHTA; CDR2 reads FQGTGA. The CDR3 is 12 amino acids. With 4 bases removed from V and 3 bases from J, the gap between germline ends came to 4 bases. CDR3 DNA: TGTGCCAGCAGCTCCCTCTACAATGAGCAGTTCTTC. Its translation is CASSSLYNEQFF. The variable domain in full, completed from reference TRBV7-3 and TRBJ2-1, reads GAGVSQTPSNKVTEKGKYVELRCDPISGHTALYWYRQSLGQGPEFLIYFQGTGAADDSGLPNDRFFAVRPEGSVSTLKIQRTERGDSAVYLCASSSLYNEQFFGPGTRLTVL.

The chain couples TRBV15 to TRBJ2-1, with a weak D call TRBD1 (5 bases). The CDR3 covers 13 residues. Trimming shortened V by 5 bases and J by 7 bases, and 12 bases separated the two germline ends. The V gene's germline CDR1 is LNHNV and CDR2 YYDKDF (reference sequence). The CDR3 here is CATSPRTLNEQFF. In nucleotides, the CDR3 is TGTGCCACCAGCCCCCGGACACTAAATGAGCAGTTCTTC.

The rearrangement uses TRBV18 and TRBJ2-7, with 8 bases identical to TRBD1. With 4 bases clipped from V and 2 bases from J, the junction kept 7 bases outside the gene matches. Germline-derived CDR1 and CDR2 are KGHSH and LQKENI. The CDR3 spans 15 residues. CDR3 protein: CASSRGTGNPYEQYF. The CDR3 nucleotides read TGTGCCAGCTCACGCGGGACAGGAAATCCCTACGAGCAGTACTTC.

This chain links TRBV5-1 with TRBJ1-1; no clear D gene. V was trimmed by 2 bases and J by 1 base, leaving 6 bases between them. CDR1 is SGHRS and CDR2 is YFSETQ in the germline V gene. CDR3 length equals 13 residues. As DNA, the CDR3 is TGCGCCAGCAGCTTCTACCCGAACACTGAAGCTTTCTTT. It yields the protein CASSFYPNTEAFF.

The rearrangement links TRBV5-4 to TRBJ1-1; no clear D. This CDR3 is built from 14 residues. Trimming took off 1 base at V and 1 base at J, with 8 bases between the two ends. CDR1 and CDR2 from the germline V gene are SGHNT and YYREEE (reference sequence). This chain's CDR3 is CASSLRLPNTEAFF. In nucleotides, the CDR3 is TGTGCCAGCAGCTTGCGTCTTCCGAACACTGAAGCTTTCTTT.

This clone was seen just once. This chain links TRBV7-3 with TRBJ2-1; 15 bases are shared with TRBD2. The CDR3 consists of 14 residues. J was trimmed by 9 bases and V by 6 bases; bases with no gene match: 3. Looked up from germline, CDR1 is SGHTA and CDR2 is FQGTGA. The CDR3 is CASSRTSGRGEQFF. In DNA form, the CDR3 reads TGTGCCAGCAGTCGGACTAGCGGGAGGGGTGAGCAGTTCTTC. The whole variable domain, filled in from reference TRBV7-3 and TRBJ2-1, reads GAGVSQTPSNKVTEKGKYVELRCDPISGHTALYWYRQSLGQGPEFLIYFQGTGAADDSGLPNDRFFAVRPEGSVSTLKIQRTERGDSAVYLCASSRTSGRGEQFFGPGTRLTVL.

The table lists this clone with a count of one. V is TRBV5-1 and J is TRBJ2-2; D is ambiguous. The V gene lost 0 bases and the J gene lost 7 bases, with 16 bases spanning the gap. The CDR3 runs to 16 residues. CDR1 is SGHRS and CDR2 is YFSETQ in the germline V gene. Here the CDR3 DNA reads TGCGCCAGCAGCTTGGTAAGACTTCCATCCGGCGGGGAGCTGTTTTTT. Translated: CASSLVRLPSGGELFF. The complete variable domain, with remaining parts taken from reference TRBV5-1 and TRBJ2-2, reads KAGVTQTPRYLIKTRGQQVTLSCSPISGHRSVSWYQQTPGQGLQFLFEYFSETQRNKGNFPGRFSGRQFSNSRSEMNVSTLELGDSALYLCASSLVRLPSGGELFFGEGSRLTVL.

The chain carries TRBV29-1 and TRBJ1-1; 9 nucleotides align to TRBD1. The J segment lost 4 bases and the V segment lost 7 bases, leaving 7 bases of the junction unmatched. CDR3 size: 13 residues. Per germline, CDR1 SQVTM and CDR2 ANQGSEA. DNA of the CDR3: TGCAGCGCCCTGGGACAGGGCGGCACTGAAGCTTTCTTT. Translated: CSALGQGGTEAFF.

The rearrangement uses TRBV2 and TRBJ2-4, with 16 nucleotides matching TRBD2. The length of the CDR3 is 16 residues. Germline V gives CDR1 SNHLY, CDR2 FYNNEI. The V and J ends lost 8 bases and 7 bases, in that order; junction bases with no gene match: 8. The CDR3 spells CASGGLAGGPGNIQYF. The CDR3 DNA reads TGTGCCAGCGGGGGACTAGCGGGAGGGCCGGGTAACATTCAGTACTTC.

The chain recombines TRBV5-4 with TRBJ1-3; TRBD1 might be the D (5 bases). Germline CDR1 SGHNT, CDR2 YYREEE (reference sequence). Trimming left V 3 bases short and J 1 base short, with 11 bases between. The CDR3 is 15 amino acids. CDR3 nucleotides: TGTGCCAGCAGCTATCCCGGGGGTTCTGGAAACACCATATATTTT. Translated: CASSYPGGSGNTIYF. The whole variable domain, remainder taken from reference TRBV5-4 and TRBJ1-3, is ETGVTQSPTHLIKTRGQQVTLRCSSQSGHNTVSWYQQALGQGPQFIFQYYREEENGRGNFPPRFSGLQFPNYSSELNVNALELDDSALYLCASSYPGGSGNTIYFGEGSWLTVV.

J is TRBJ1-1 and V is TRBV7-2; D not resolved. Germline CDR1 is SGHTA and CDR2 is FQGNSA. V was clipped by 1 base and J by 11 bases, with 14 bases between them. The CDR3 has 13 residues. CDR3 in DNA: TGTGCCAGCAGCTTAGATCCACGGCGGATGGCTTTCTTT. Residues: CASSLDPRRMAFF.